Presented here are 25 T cell receptor beta chains from one specimen sequenced in a study of kidney transplant recipient with SARS-CoV-2 infection. Each CDR3 protein is one row after TCRdb ran MiXCR on the reads. This sample has fewer than 250,000 distinct CDR3 sequences, with 29% found just once. Sequenced material: a blood sample, taken at baseline and between days 110 and 120 from a kidney transplant recipient. Receptors were obtained from a male patient in his thirties who had COVID-19 and was a kidney transplant recipient. Some T cells could come from the graft donor.

This clonotype showed up just a few times. The gene calls are TRBV6-1 and TRBJ1-1; tentatively, D is TRBD1 (5 bases). V lost 8 bases to trimming and J lost 8 bases, with 15 bases between them. The germline V gene encodes CDR1 MNHNS and CDR2 SASEGT. The CDR3 runs to 12 residues. The CDR3 reads CASGPGGPEAFF. The CDR3 coding sequence is TGTGCCAGCGGCCCCGGGGGTCCCGAAGCTTTCTTT.

This clonotype came up many times. This sequence joins TRBV11-2 and TRBJ2-7, with 7 bases that match TRBD2. The CDR3 spans 16 residues. After removal of 1 base from V and 2 bases from J, the junction contained 8 bases not matched to a gene. Germline CDR1 is SGHAT and CDR2 is FQNNGV. As DNA, the CDR3 is TGTGCCAGCAGCTTAGGGTTGCGGGGGAGAACCTACGAGCAGTACTTC. Protein sequence: CASSLGLRGRTYEQYF.

This clonotype was counted once. A read error may account for a junction end that differs from germline. The genes are TRBV12-5 and TRBJ2-1; weak D call: TRBD2 (6 bases). In germline, CDR1 is LGHNT, CDR2 FRNRAP. The CDR3 sequence is 15 residues long. CDR3 in amino acids: CASGKRARLYSEQFF. In nucleotides, the CDR3 is TGTGCTAGTGGTAAGCGGGCCCGACTATACAGTGAGCAGTTCTTC.

The rearrangement uses TRBV6-1 and TRBJ2-3; TRBD2 matches at 8 bases. Germline V gene data show CDR1 as MNHNS and CDR2 as SASEGT. The length of the CDR3 is 16 residues. The V and J ends lost 2 bases and 2 bases, in that order; junction bases with no gene match: 6. CDR3 coding DNA: TGTGCCAGCAGTGAATGGGGACTAGTCCCCACAGATACGCAGTATTTT. Translating gives CASSEWGLVPTDTQYF.

With regard to this clonotype: One base away lies a much larger clone, so this may be a sequencing read error. The genes are TRBV28 and TRBJ2-1; maybe TRBD1 (5 bases). This CDR3 is built from 14 residues. The germline gives CDR1 MDHEN, CDR2 SYDVKM. The CDR3 DNA sequence: TGTGCCAGCAGTTTTTTTGACAGCTACAATGAGCAGTCCTTC. Translation: CASSFFDSYNEQSF. The variable domain in full, with the rest retrieved from reference TRBV28 and TRBJ2-1, is DVKVTQSSRYLVKRTGEKVFLECVQDMDHENMFWYRQDPGLGLRLIYFSYDVKMKEKGDIPEGYSVSREKKERFSLILESASTNQTSMYLCASSFFDSYNEQSFGPGTRLTVL.

This clonotype was counted at least ten times. This rearrangement joins TRBV20-1 to TRBJ1-5; TRBD1 matches at 9 bases. CDR1 DFQATT and CDR2 SNEGSKA come from the germline V gene (reference sequence). Losses at the gene ends were 2 bases for V and 7 bases for J; bases not matched to a gene: 9. This CDR3 region has 15 residues. The CDR3 nucleotides read TGCAGTGCTAGACGGCAGGGACAGGGAGGACAGCCCCAGCATTTT. Its protein is CSARRQGQGGQPQHF.

In its sample, this clonotype was seen many times. The chain combines TRBV6-5 with TRBJ2-7, with 13 bases matching TRBD2. From germline, CDR1 is MNHEY and CDR2 SVGAGI. J was trimmed by 9 bases and V by 7 bases; bases with no gene match: 9. The CDR3 length is 14 residues. Here the CDR3 reads CASKKTSGRFGQYF. CDR3 bases: TGTGCCAGCAAGAAGACTAGCGGGAGGTTTGGGCAGTACTTC.

This clonotype has ten or more counts. The V and J genes are TRBV6-4 and TRBJ1-5, with 9 bases aligning to TRBD1. V trimming: 3 bases; J trimming: 6 bases; junction bases outside the gene matches: 3. This CDR3 has 14 residues. The germline V gene encodes CDR1 MRHNA and CDR2 SNTAGT. The CDR3 here is CASSEQGAGQPQHF. The DNA of the CDR3 is TGTGCCAGCAGTGAACAGGGGGCAGGTCAGCCCCAGCATTTT.

With respect to this clonotype: Being one base from a much bigger clone, this may be a read error. The chain joins TRBV11-3 to TRBJ1-2, with D hard to call. The germline gives CDR1 SGHNT, CDR2 YENEEA. The CDR3 sequence is 17 residues long. Trimming removed 5 bases at V and 6 bases at J, with 25 bases between. CDR3 nucleotide sequence: TGTGCCAGCAGCCACGATATCGATCTCGGAAAGACCCATGGCTACACCTTC. Translation gives CASSHDIDLGKTHGYTF.

Ten or more counts support this clonotype. The chain is built from TRBV6-6 and TRBJ1-2, with a possible D match to TRBD1 (5 bases). V gave up 5 bases and J gave up 4 bases, with 23 bases separating them. Germline-derived CDR1 and CDR2 are MNHNY and SVGAGI (reference sequence). The CDR3 runs 17 residues. Written as DNA, the CDR3 is TGTGCCAGCAGTAGTGCTACAGGTGGGAGAAAGACCTATGGCTACACCTTC. Its translation: CASSSATGGRKTYGYTF.

In its sample, this clonotype was seen many times. This chain connects TRBV11-2 to TRBJ2-1; 7 bases line up with TRBD2. V trimming: 5 bases; J trimming: 3 bases; junction bases outside the gene matches: 10. CDR1 and CDR2 from the germline V gene are SGHAT and FQNNGV. The CDR3 extends over 16 amino acids. The CDR3 loop reads CASSHPGRAHYNEQFF. The CDR3 DNA sequence: TGTGCCAGCAGCCACCCTGGGAGGGCCCACTACAATGAGCAGTTCTTC.

As regards this clonotype: It may be a read error: a sequence one base away is much more abundant. This rearrangement joins TRBV6-4 to TRBJ1-2; D remains ambiguous. This CDR3 spans 17 amino acids. CDR1 is MRHNA, CDR2 SNTAGT, per germline. Trimming removed 5 bases from V and 4 bases from J, with 23 bases in between. In nucleotides, the CDR3 is TGTGCCAGCAGTACCAAGGGCTCACACGGAAAGACCTATGGCTACACCTTC. This encodes CASSTKGSHGKTYGYTF.

This clonotype was seen many times. The chain uses TRBV10-1 and TRBJ2-4; 9 bases are a match to TRBD1. CDR3 size: 16 residues. Looked up from germline, CDR1 is WNHNN and CDR2 is SYGVQD (reference sequence). Trimming cost V 4 bases and J 0 bases; bases outside gene matches: 4. CDR3 in DNA: TGCGCCAGCAGTGGGGGACAGGGACTAGCCAAAAACATTCAGTACTTC. Translated, it gives CASSGGQGLAKNIQYF.

Details on this clonotype: The final CDR3 position lacks the conserved phenylalanine or tryptophan, pointing to a likely read error. CDR3 nucleotide sequence: TGTGCCAGCAGCGTTTTGCATGAATCTCGAAAGACCTATGGCTACACCCTC. Translated, it gives CASSVLHESRKTYGYTL. The chain is built from TRBV7-6 and TRBJ1-2; D call uncertain. This CDR3 contains 17 residues. Trimming shortened V by 5 bases and J by 4 bases, and 23 bases separated the two germline ends. CDR1 SGHVS and CDR2 FNYEAQ come from the germline V gene.

As concerns this clonotype: A much larger clone is a single base away; this may be a read error. CDR3 loop: CVSSYEGPISFSETQYF. The CDR3 coding sequence is TGTGTCAGCAGCTATGAGGGTCCCATTTCTTTCTCTGAGACCCAGTACTTC. This chain links TRBV3-1 with TRBJ2-5; TRBD2 might be the D (5 bases). CDR3 size: 17 residues. Looked up from germline, CDR1 is LGHDT and CDR2 is YNNKEL (reference sequence).

There are many counts of this clonotype. The rearrangement uses TRBV12-5 and TRBJ1-2; D is perhaps TRBD1 (5 bases). CDR1 is LGHNT and CDR2 is FRNRAP in the germline V gene. This CDR3 has 17 amino acids. V lost 5 bases to trimming and J lost 4 bases, with 23 bases between them. CDR3 nucleotide sequence: TGTGCTAGTGGTGCGAGGTTTTTGCAGGGAAAGACCTATGGCTACACCTTC. Residues: CASGARFLQGKTYGYTF.

On this clonotype: Just one base apart from a much larger clone, this may be a read error. The chain has TRBV7-2 and TRBJ1-5; unclear D gene. Germline CDR1 and CDR2: SGHTA and FQGNSA. Between the trimmed V and J ends, which lost 3 bases and 3 bases, there was a span of 6 bases. This CDR3 contains 13 residues. CDR3 loop: CASSFGHNQPQHF. The CDR3 bases are TGTGCCAGCAGCTTCGGTCACAATCAGCCCCAGCATTTT. Drawing the rest from reference TRBV7-2 and TRBJ1-5, the complete variable domain is GAGVSQSPSNKVTEKGKDVELRCDPISGHTALYWYRQSLGQGLEFLIYFQGNSAPDKSGLPSDRFSAERTGGSVSTLTIQRTQQEDSAVYLCASSFGHNQPQHFGDGTRLSIL.

This clonotype was seen repeatedly, ten times or more. The V call is TRBV9, the J call TRBJ1-3, with 7 bases that match TRBD1. V lost 5 bases, J lost 3 bases, and 5 bases stayed unmatched. There are 14 residues in the CDR3. Germline CDR1 reads SGDLS; CDR2 reads YYNGEE. This CDR3 reads CASSEGGIGNTIYF. DNA of the CDR3: TGTGCCAGCAGTGAAGGGGGCATTGGAAACACCATATATTTT.

The chain is built from TRBV11-2 and TRBJ1-2, with D uncertain. V was pared by 5 bases and J by 4 bases, with 23 bases between. The CDR3 runs to 17 residues. In germline, CDR1 is SGHAT, CDR2 FQNNGV. The CDR3 reads CASSADSTSRKTYGYTF. CDR3 nucleotides: TGTGCCAGCAGCGCCGATTCAACAAGCAGAAAGACCTATGGCTACACCTTC.

A remark on this clonotype: A much more abundant neighbour one base away suggests this may be a read error. The chain carries TRBV19 and TRBJ1-1, with 9 bases matching TRBD1. Unmatched junction bases numbered 10, after V lost 5 bases and J lost 6 bases. Germline V gene data show CDR1 as LNHDA and CDR2 as SQIVND (reference sequence). This CDR3 contains 15 residues. The CDR3 is CASSSATGGKAEAFF. The CDR3 region has the DNA TGTGCCAGTAGTTCCGCGACAGGGGGAAAAGCTGAAGCTTTCTTT.

In the case of this clonotype: A much more abundant neighbour one base away suggests this may be a read error. The genes are TRBV28 and TRBJ2-3; D is ambiguous. The assigned J gene may be wrong: the sequence end matches TRBJ1-1 better. CDR1 is MDHEN and CDR2 is SYDVKM in the germline V gene. This CDR3 spans 15 amino acids. CDR3 nucleotide sequence: TGTGCCAGCAGTTTAGGGTCGGCTTCGGTGGGTGAAGCTTTCTTT. As protein: CASSLGSASVGEAFF.

This clonotype was seen only a few times. The J gene is TRBJ1-2, the V gene TRBV12-5; tentatively, D is TRBD1 (5 bases). CDR3 size: 17 residues. Trimming shortened V by 4 bases and J by 4 bases, and 22 bases separated the two germline ends. Per germline, CDR1 LGHNT and CDR2 FRNRAP. The CDR3 sequence: CASGSPGLQGKTYGYTF. The CDR3 DNA sequence: TGTGCTAGTGGTTCACCGGGTTTGCAGGGAAAGACCTATGGCTACACCTTC.

As for this clonotype: Possible read error: a much larger clone is one base away. This chain uses TRBV2 with TRBJ1-2; 8 nucleotides line up with TRBD1. There are 14 residues in the CDR3. CDR1 SNHLY and CDR2 FYNNEI come from the germline V gene. The trim removed 10 bases at V and 6 bases at J, leaving 13 bases unmatched. This CDR3 reads CANSVGQGGDGYTF. The CDR3 DNA follows: TGTGCCAACAGCGTCGGACAGGGAGGAGATGGCTACACCTTC.

This clonotype has ten or more counts. The CDR3 DNA reads as TGTGCCTGGAGTGTACAGGGGGCGGAGGACGAGCAGTACTTC. This codes for CAWSVQGAEDEQYF. This sequence joins TRBV30 and TRBJ2-7; 9 positions match TRBD1. The ends lost 0 bases at V and 5 bases at J; junction bases unmatched: 5. CDR3 length equals 14 residues. Germline-derived CDR1 and CDR2 are GTSNPN and SVGIG (reference sequence). The variable domain in full, completed from reference TRBV30 and TRBJ2-7, reads SQTIHQWPATLVQPVGSPLSLECTVEGTSNPNLYWYRQAAGRGLQLLFYSVGIGQISSEVPQNLSASRPQDRQFILSSKKLLLSDSGFYLCAWSVQGAEDEQYFGPGTRLTVT.

Notes on this clonotype: An end of the junction differs from the germline gene, which may be a read error. This sequence joins TRBV5-4 and TRBJ1-6; the D gene is possibly TRBD1 (5 bases). The CDR3 covers 14 residues. Germline CDR1 and CDR2: SGHNT and YYREEE (reference sequence). The CDR3 is CTSSPQGYNSPLHF. In DNA, the CDR3 is TGTACCAGCAGCCCCCAGGGCTATAATTCACCCCTCCACTTT.